Below are 15 T cell receptor beta chains sequenced from a single sample in a study of Tregs in tolerant kidney transplant recipients. Assay: immunoSEQ multiplex PCR; the TCRdb copy retains only in-frame clones and omits some. Of fewer than 100,000 clones in the sample, 93% are singletons; the top ten hold 0.35% to 0.55%. Sequencing was performed on CD4+ T cells from blood, taken before the transplant. These receptors all stem from a human donor who received a combined kidney and bone marrow transplant.

V gene TRBV2 combines with J gene TRBJ2-7, with 11 bases aligning to TRBD2. CDR1 and CDR2 from the germline V gene are SNHLY and FYNNEI. V dropped 11 bases and J dropped 2; count of bases not matched to a gene: 11. The CDR3 extends over 15 amino acids. DNA of the CDR3: TGTGCCGTCTACTGGACTAGCGGGCTCACCTACGAGCAGTACTTC. It specifies CAVYWTSGLTYEQYF.

CDR3 region: CASSHRDEKLFF. For the CDR3, the DNA is TGTGCCAGCAGTCACAGGGATGAAAAACTGTTTTTT. This chain uses TRBV6-6 with TRBJ1-4; weak D call: TRBD1 (6 bases). The CDR3 length is 12 residues. Germline V gives CDR1 MNHNY, CDR2 SVGAGI (reference sequence). Trimming removed 5 bases from V and 6 bases from J, with 7 bases in between.

CDR3 DNA: TGTGCCACCAGCAGAAGTCTGACAGCCGCCTATGGCTACACCTTC. Its protein is CATSRSLTAAYGYTF. The gene calls are TRBV15 and TRBJ1-2; D is perhaps TRBD1 (5 bases). This CDR3 has 15 amino acids. In germline, CDR1 is LNHNV, CDR2 YYDKDF (reference sequence). V lost 2 bases to trimming and J lost 4 bases, with 14 bases between them.

The J gene is TRBJ2-2, the V gene TRBV2, with 8 bases lining up with TRBD2. CDR1 SNHLY and CDR2 FYNNEI come from the germline V gene. V lost 3 bases and J lost 7; bases outside the gene matches: 22. The CDR3 has 20 residues. CDR3 region: CASSENGPWWSGRLYGELFF. The CDR3 DNA follows: TGTGCCAGCAGTGAGAACGGGCCTTGGTGGAGCGGGAGATTGTACGGGGAGCTGTTTTTT.

The V and J genes are TRBV5-6 and TRBJ1-1; 8 bases line up with TRBD1. The CDR3 has 15 residues. Germline V lookup: CDR1 SGHDT, CDR2 YYEEEE. The trim removed 3 bases at V and 0 bases at J, leaving 4 bases unmatched. The CDR3 region has the DNA TGTGCCAGCAGCTCGGGGACAGGACTGAACACTGAAGCTTTCTTT. Amino acid sequence: CASSSGTGLNTEAFF.

This chain uses TRBV30 with TRBJ1-2; TRBD1 agrees at 11 bases. The CDR3 runs 14 residues. In germline, CDR1 is GTSNPN, CDR2 SVGIG (reference sequence). Unmatched junction bases numbered 7, after V lost 5 bases and J lost 5 bases. The CDR3 is CAWGRDRGRYGYTF. The CDR3, as DNA: TGTGCCTGGGGAAGGGACAGGGGGAGATATGGCTACACCTTC.

The table lists this clone with a count of one. This chain links TRBV12-5 with TRBJ1-1; 7 bases match TRBD1. The trim removed 6 bases at V and 4 bases at J, leaving 8 bases unmatched. CDR1 and CDR2 from the germline V gene are LGHNT and FRNRAP. The CDR3 sequence is 14 residues long. CDR3 loop: CASGAKAGGTEAFF. DNA for the CDR3: TGTGCTAGTGGCGCAAAGGCAGGGGGCACTGAAGCTTTCTTT.

This rearrangement joins TRBV29-1 to TRBJ2-3; 8 bases map to TRBD2. Germline V lookup: CDR1 SQVTM, CDR2 ANQGSEA. The CDR3 contains 13 residues. With V trimmed by 8 bases and J by 6 bases, 10 bases remained unmatched. DNA of the CDR3: TGCAGCTATTTGACCAGCGGGGGTGATACGCAGTATTTT. The encoded protein is CSYLTSGGDTQYF.

This rearrangement joins TRBV4-3 to TRBJ2-2; possibly TRBD2 for D (6 bases). Trimming took off 3 bases at V and 4 bases at J, with 15 bases between the two ends. The length of the CDR3 is 16 residues. Germline V gene data show CDR1 as LGHNA and CDR2 as YSLEER. This CDR3 is CASSHKKRAATGELFF. The CDR3 DNA follows: TGCGCCAGCAGCCATAAAAAGCGGGCAGCCACCGGGGAGCTGTTTTTT.

V and J are TRBV7-2 and TRBJ2-5; 7 bases fit TRBD2. After removal of 0 bases from V and 1 base from J, the junction contained 11 bases not matched to a gene. CDR1 is SGHTA, CDR2 FQGNSA, per germline. The CDR3 is 18 amino acids. The CDR3 protein is CASSLAGGGTTVQETQYF. The CDR3 bases are TGTGCCAGCAGCTTAGCGGGAGGTGGGACTACCGTCCAAGAGACCCAGTACTTC.

This chain joins TRBV19 and TRBJ1-5; the D is unclear. The CDR3 is made up of 13 amino acids. The germline V gene has CDR1 LNHDA and CDR2 SQIVND (reference sequence). Trimming stripped 2 bases from V and 9 bases from J, with 11 bases between. CDR3 amino acids: CASSIRSSGPQHF. The CDR3 DNA is TGTGCCAGTAGTATACGGTCTTCGGGGCCCCAGCATTTT.

This rearrangement joins TRBV21-1 to TRBJ2-7; no check of the table's D call, TRBD1, against the DNA was made. TRBV21-1 is a known pseudogene. The CDR3 is 16 residues long. The CDR3 DNA reads TGTGCCAGCAGCAAAGAATTGTGCAGGTTTGGCTACGAGCAGTACTTC. Encoded protein: CASSKELCRFGYEQYF.

The V call is TRBV7-9, the J call TRBJ2-7; 7 nucleotides line up with TRBD1. The trim removed 4 bases at V and 3 bases at J, leaving 9 bases unmatched. The CDR3 totals 15 residues. Germline V gene data show CDR1 as SEHNR and CDR2 as FQNEAQ (reference sequence). The chain's CDR3 is CASSSGTAVFYEQYF. CDR3 bases: TGTGCCAGCAGCTCAGGGACAGCCGTTTTCTACGAGCAGTACTTC.

The CDR3 DNA reads as TGTGCCAGCAGTTCATATAGGGGTCAGCCCCAGCATTTT. Protein: CASSSYRGQPQHF. The chain joins TRBV2 to TRBJ1-5; D is perhaps TRBD1 (5 bases). Per the germline V gene, CDR1 is SNHLY and CDR2 is FYNNEI. V lost 5 bases, J lost 6 bases, and 11 bases lay in between. The CDR3 sequence is 13 residues long.

The chain couples TRBV18 to TRBJ1-2, with D tentatively TRBD1 (6 bases). The V end was cut by 3 bases, the J end by 0 bases, with 11 bases between. Per germline, CDR1 KGHSH and CDR2 LQKENI. CDR3 length equals 15 residues. CDR3 DNA: TGTGCCAGCTCACCCTCTCGGACAGCTAACTATGGCTACACCTTC. This sequence encodes CASSPSRTANYGYTF.